The clone carrying this TCR beta chain was recorded a few times. Produced via immunoSEQ multiplex PCR; TCRdb's table is partial and in-frame only. This table holds 150,000 to 200,000 clones, more than 75% found once. Germline trimming cut 2 bases from V and 5 bases from J; bases unmatched to any gene: 3. CDR1 and CDR2 from the germline V gene are MNHEY and SVGEGT. The CDR3 covers 14 residues. The sample originates from a study of blood T cell repertoires in COVID-19. V is TRBV6-2 or TRBV6-3 and J is TRBJ1-2; 9 positions match TRBD1. This TCR was sampled from a woman in her forties or fifties with acute COVID-19. The sequencing input was PBMCs or T cells enriched from blood (not recorded which). CDR3 loop: CASSYPGTGYGYTF. The CDR3 DNA is TGTGCCAGCAGTTACCCGGGGACAGGGTATGGCTACACCTTC.